A selection of T cell receptor beta chains follows, all from one sample in a study of blood T cells in healthy people across ages. TCRdb recomputed calls from the 5' RACE reads with MiXCR, one row per CDR3 protein. The sample holds over 450,000 distinct CDR3 sequences, about 24% seen once. These data were also filed under a second study, of T cells of mothers and their children.

Sequencing was done on a sample of blood. The receptors derive from a boy between 10 and 17 years old in good health. CDR3s leave out the opening cysteine and the closing phenylalanine or tryptophan.

v_call: TRBV28; j_call: TRBJ2-7; cdr3_length: 11; cdr3_aa: ASVEDPTYEQY
v_call: TRBV29-1; j_call: TRBJ1-2; cdr3_length: 10; cdr3_aa: SSKEDNYGYT
v_call: TRBV14; j_call: TRBJ2-1; cdr3_length: 13; cdr3_aa: ASSRWDRAYNEQF
v_call: TRBV19; j_call: TRBJ1-1; cdr3_length: 11; cdr3_aa: ASRRGWGTEAF
v_call: TRBV9; j_call: TRBJ2-5; cdr3_length: 13; cdr3_aa: ASSVLAGGQETQY
v_call: TRBV14; j_call: TRBJ2-2; cdr3_length: 12; cdr3_aa: ASSPIQGDRELF
v_call: TRBV27; j_call: TRBJ2-5; cdr3_length: 14; cdr3_aa: ASSPTFRGAGETQY
v_call: TRBV20-1; j_call: TRBJ1-4; cdr3_length: 12; cdr3_aa: SAPGGQYNEKLF
v_call: TRBV19; j_call: TRBJ1-1; cdr3_length: 12; cdr3_aa: ASSIGGLNTEAF
v_call: TRBV7-9; j_call: TRBJ2-5; cdr3_length: 14; cdr3_aa: ASSSRTDDYQETQY
v_call: TRBV5-1; j_call: TRBJ2-3; cdr3_length: 13; cdr3_aa: ASSSPGQSTDTQY
v_call: TRBV13; j_call: TRBJ2-5; cdr3_length: 12; cdr3_aa: ASSFSFSQETQY
v_call: TRBV9; j_call: TRBJ2-1; cdr3_length: 15; cdr3_aa: ASSVEGGQGASNEQF
v_call: TRBV2; j_call: TRBJ1-2; cdr3_length: 13; cdr3_aa: ASSGRRSGYYGYT
v_call: TRBV28; j_call: TRBJ1-4; cdr3_length: 17; cdr3_aa: ASSLGRQYREVANEKLF
v_call: TRBV5-6; j_call: TRBJ1-3; cdr3_length: 14; cdr3_aa: ASSLLGQSSGNTIY
v_call: TRBV12-5; j_call: TRBJ2-2; cdr3_length: 16; cdr3_aa: ASGSLAGGPSNTGELF
v_call: TRBV11-2; j_call: TRBJ1-3; cdr3_length: 13; cdr3_aa: ASSLPGGGGNTIY
v_call: TRBV29-1; j_call: TRBJ1-2; cdr3_length: 10; cdr3_aa: SAYGTYYGYT
v_call: TRBV2; j_call: TRBJ1-5; cdr3_length: 13; cdr3_aa: ASKEGRGSNQPQH
v_call: TRBV21-1; j_call: TRBJ1-2; cdr3_length: 14; cdr3_aa: ASRGVTGHGMDGYT
v_call: TRBV5-5; j_call: TRBJ2-7; cdr3_length: 13; cdr3_aa: ASSGGQGLSYEQY
v_call: TRBV7-9; j_call: TRBJ1-6; cdr3_length: 12; cdr3_aa: ASRSGAPDSPLH
v_call: TRBV4-1; j_call: TRBJ2-3; cdr3_length: 15; cdr3_aa: ASSQDRQTSSTDTQY
v_call: TRBV28; j_call: TRBJ2-7; cdr3_length: 14; cdr3_aa: ASSVDRANFQYEQY
v_call: TRBV27; j_call: TRBJ2-1; cdr3_length: 14; cdr3_aa: ASSVTIAGGYNEQF
v_call: TRBV20-1; j_call: TRBJ2-1; cdr3_length: 12; cdr3_aa: SARGYNTNNEQF
v_call: TRBV28; j_call: TRBJ1-1; cdr3_length: 11; cdr3_aa: ASRTTVVTEAF
v_call: TRBV20-1; j_call: TRBJ2-7; cdr3_length: 15; cdr3_aa: SARRRTSGSEYYEQY
v_call: TRBV7-2; j_call: TRBJ2-5; cdr3_length: 10; cdr3_aa: ASSLYGGTQY
v_call: TRBV4-3; j_call: -; cdr3_length: 13; cdr3_aa: ASGQGGAPNNEQF
v_call: TRBV10-3; j_call: TRBJ2-4; cdr3_length: 14; cdr3_aa: AISDTGFVAKNIQY
v_call: TRBV29-1; j_call: TRBJ2-5; cdr3_length: 11; cdr3_aa: SVRQVLQETQY
v_call: TRBV5-1; j_call: TRBJ2-4; cdr3_length: 11; cdr3_aa: ASSFGPGNIQY
v_call: TRBV27; j_call: TRBJ1-1; cdr3_length: 12; cdr3_aa: ASSFRDRETEAF
v_call: TRBV5-1; j_call: TRBJ2-5; cdr3_length: 16; cdr3_aa: ASSPGTSGGLFQETQY
v_call: TRBV12-3/TRBV12-4; j_call: -; cdr3_length: 11; cdr3_aa: ASRLAATYEQY
v_call: TRBV11-2; j_call: TRBJ2-5; cdr3_length: 13; cdr3_aa: ASSSGLAAGRTQY
v_call: TRBV20-1; j_call: TRBJ1-3; cdr3_length: 13; cdr3_aa: SASQGALSGNTIY
v_call: TRBV18; j_call: TRBJ2-5; cdr3_length: 11; cdr3_aa: ASSPWSQETQY
v_call: TRBV11-2; j_call: TRBJ2-1; cdr3_length: 14; cdr3_aa: ASSPTSGTFYNEQF
v_call: TRBV6-5; j_call: TRBJ1-1; cdr3_length: 14; cdr3_aa: ASSYSGQGVNTEAF
v_call: TRBV20-1; j_call: TRBJ1-2; cdr3_length: 15; cdr3_aa: SARDRAGQGSNYGYT
v_call: TRBV4-3; j_call: TRBJ2-1; cdr3_length: 14; cdr3_aa: ASRAGTSGAYNEQF
v_call: TRBV7-6; j_call: -; cdr3_length: 11; cdr3_aa: ASSLRRLNEQF